A selection of T cell receptor beta chains follows, all from one sample in a study of cytomegalovirus exposure and HLA in healthy donors. The data were produced by immunoSEQ multiplex PCR, yet TCRdb's version contains in-frame clones alone and is incomplete. This sample has under 200,000 clones, with around 80% found just once. Sequencing input: PBMCs. The source is a woman in her thirties or forties in good health and CMV-seropositive. Each CDR3 is given with its conserved first and last residue. A D gene is named only where the DNA matches it firmly.

>TRBV19|-|TRBJ1-2
TGTGCCAGTAGACCCCTCCTACAGGGTCTCGGTGGCTACACCTTC
CASRPLLQGLGGYTF
>TRBV7-9|-|TRBJ1-3
TGTGCCAGCAGCTCAGTCTTATCTGGAAACACCATATATTTT
CASSSVLSGNTIYF
>TRBV18|-|TRBJ1-2
TGTGCCAGCTCGGCAGGGCACGGCTACACCTTC
CASSAGHGYTF
>TRBV5-4|TRBD1|TRBJ1-1
TGTGCCAGCAGCTTATCCGACAGGGGGCGCGGAACTGAAGCTTTCTTT
CASSLSDRGRGTEAFF
>TRBV7-8|TRBD1|TRBJ1-2
TGTGCCAGCAGCTCGACAGGGGGCCTTTACGCTCGATACACCTTC
CASSSTGGLYARYTF
>TRBV2|TRBD1|TRBJ1-1
TGTGCCAGCAGGGAGACAGGGGGCACTGAAGCTTTCTTT
CASRETGGTEAFF
>TRBV5-4|-|TRBJ1-2
TGTGCCAGCAGCTTTCCGGGACTGTCCTATGGCTACACCTTC
CASSFPGLSYGYTF
>TRBV7-2|-|TRBJ2-5
TGTGCCAGCAGCCGCATCCCCGGGTCCGAGACCCAGTACTTC
CASSRIPGSETQYF
>TRBV28|TRBD2|TRBJ2-4
TGTGCCAGCAGCCCACTAGCGGGGGAAAACAGTCAGTACTTC
CASSPLAGENSQYF
>TRBV5-1|-|TRBJ1-1
TGCGCCAGCAGCTTTGGGGGAGGGCACACTGAAGCTTTCTTT
CASSFGGGHTEAFF